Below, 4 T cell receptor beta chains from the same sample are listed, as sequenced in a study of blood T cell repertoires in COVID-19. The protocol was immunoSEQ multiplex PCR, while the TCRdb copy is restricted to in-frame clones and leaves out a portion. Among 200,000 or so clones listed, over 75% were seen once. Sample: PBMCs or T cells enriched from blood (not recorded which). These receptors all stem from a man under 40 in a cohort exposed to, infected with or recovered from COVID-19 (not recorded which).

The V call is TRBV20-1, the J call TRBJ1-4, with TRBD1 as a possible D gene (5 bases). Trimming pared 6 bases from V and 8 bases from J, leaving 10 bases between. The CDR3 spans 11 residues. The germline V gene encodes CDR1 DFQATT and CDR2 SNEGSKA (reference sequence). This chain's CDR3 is CSAKTGEKLFF. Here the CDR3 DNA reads TGCAGTGCAAAAACAGGAGAAAAACTGTTTTTT.

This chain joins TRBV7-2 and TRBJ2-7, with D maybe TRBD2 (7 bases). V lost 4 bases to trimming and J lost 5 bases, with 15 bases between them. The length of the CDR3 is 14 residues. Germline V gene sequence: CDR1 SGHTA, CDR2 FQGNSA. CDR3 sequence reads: CASSYRRGGHEQYF. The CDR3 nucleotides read TGTGCCAGCAGCTACAGAAGGGGGGGCCACGAGCAGTACTTC.

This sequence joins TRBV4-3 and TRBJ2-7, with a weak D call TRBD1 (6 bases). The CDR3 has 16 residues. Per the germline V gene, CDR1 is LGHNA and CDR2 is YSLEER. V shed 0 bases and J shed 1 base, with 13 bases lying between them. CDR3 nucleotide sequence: TGCGCCAGCAGCCAAGAAACAGGGACCGGGTCCTACGAGCAGTACTTC. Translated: CASSQETGTGSYEQYF.

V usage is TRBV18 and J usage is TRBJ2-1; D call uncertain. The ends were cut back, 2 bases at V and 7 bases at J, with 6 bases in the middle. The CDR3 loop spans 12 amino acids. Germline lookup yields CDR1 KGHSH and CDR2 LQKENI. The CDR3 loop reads CASSPFSNEQFF. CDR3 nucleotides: TGTGCCAGCTCACCATTTAGTAATGAGCAGTTCTTC. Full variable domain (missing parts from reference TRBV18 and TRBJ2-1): NAGVMQNPRHLVRRRGQEARLRCSPMKGHSHVYWYRQLPEEGLKFMVYLQKENIIDESGMPKERFSAEFPKEGPSILRIQQVVRGDSAAYFCASSPFSNEQFFGPGTRLTVL.